Included here is one T cell receptor beta chain sequence, with context. Its antigen is not known. The CDR3 covers 14 residues. The germline V and J ends were trimmed by 6 bases and 9 bases, with 17 bases remaining between them. Germline values: CDR1 SGHVS, CDR2 FNYEAQ. The data derive from a study of T cell repertoires in cytomegalovirus infection. General study points: The study found HLA-C-restricted CMV-specific TCR beta clonotypes dominating the ex vivo response.

TCRdb used MiXCR to reprocess the reads, holding one entry per CDR3 protein. This repertoire shows roughly 700,000 distinct CDR3 sequences, roughly 33% found once; its top ten account for over 15%. The TCR originated in a human donor in good health (CMV status not recorded). Some clones in this sample may be carry-over from other donors' samples. The V call is TRBV7-6, the J call TRBJ2-2, with D perhaps matching TRBD1 or TRBD2 (5 bases each). This sample comprised cultured PBMCs, obtained from culture after CMV antigen stimulation. CDR3 sequence (DNA): TGTGCCAGCAGTTACCGGGACGCTGGCCGGGAGCTGTTTTTT. Protein product: CASSYRDAGRELFF.